This TCR beta chain stems from a study of beta chain features in type 1 diabetes. The length of the CDR3 is 14 residues. The germline V and J ends were trimmed by 5 bases and 0 bases, with 11 bases remaining between them. Germline assignment: CDR1 SGHRS and CDR2 YFSETQ. Notes on the study in general: For patients, the naive, central memory and Treg TCRB repertoires appeared more alike than for healthy donors.

The authors reverse transcribed all of the isolated RNA, so sequencing captured expressed TCRB transcripts. Assay: immunoSEQ multiplex PCR; the TCRdb copy retains only in-frame clones and omits some. The data hold hundreds of thousands of clones, with about a sixth observed a single time. With respect to this clone: Its matching antigen is unknown.

Sequenced material: naive CD4+ T cells from blood. The origin of this receptor is a woman aged 18-29 years in good health. The rearrangement joins TRBV5-1 to TRBJ1-1, with D tentatively TRBD1 (5 bases). Here the CDR3 reads CASRSGFLNTEAFF. CDR3 DNA sequence: TGCGCCAGCAGATCAGGGTTTTTGAACACTGAAGCTTTCTTT.